Shown below are 32 T cell receptor beta chains from a single sample sequenced in a study of blood T cell repertoires in COVID-19. Measured with immunoSEQ multiplex PCR; TCRdb has only the in-frame clones, and not every one. Of more than 40,000 clones listed, 82% were seen once; the top ten hold over 12%. Sample: peripheral blood. Receptor source: a human donor with acute or convalescent COVID-19. The donor label of this sample is uncertain.

This chain's CDR3 is CASSLSSTQEPQHF. The CDR3 DNA sequence: TGTGCCAGCAGTTTATCCTCAACTCAGGAGCCCCAGCATTTT. This chain connects TRBV27 to TRBJ1-5; no firm D call. Trimming took 0 bases from V and 8 from J, leaving 11 bases between them. The CDR3 is 14 residues long. Germline CDR1 reads MNHEY; CDR2 reads SMNVEV (reference sequence).

This rearrangement joins TRBV6-1 to TRBJ2-5; no clear D. CDR1 and CDR2 (germline): MNHNS, SASEGT. The CDR3 loop spans 15 amino acids. V was trimmed by 1 base and J by 2 bases, leaving 11 bases between them. CDR3 DNA: TGTGCCAGCAGTGAAGGACCCCAGGAACAAGAGACCCAGTACTTC. Translating it yields CASSEGPQEQETQYF.

The chain is built from TRBV7-3 and TRBJ1-2, with a possible D match to TRBD1 (6 bases). CDR1 is SGHTA, CDR2 FQGTGA, per germline. V lost 5 bases to trimming and J lost 5 bases, with 12 bases between them. The CDR3 sequence is 13 residues long. CDR3 sequence reads: CASSPEGGYGYTF. The CDR3, as DNA: TGTGCCAGCAGCCCCGAGGGGGGGTATGGCTACACCTTC.

The rearrangement uses TRBV5-4 and TRBJ1-2; the D gene is possibly TRBD1 (6 bases). Trimming took off 1 base at V and 5 bases at J, with 6 bases between the two ends. CDR1 is SGHNT, CDR2 YYREEE, per germline (reference sequence). The CDR3 is made up of 12 amino acids. The CDR3 reads CASSLTGYGYTF. The CDR3 nucleotides read TGTGCCAGCAGCTTGACAGGGTATGGCTACACCTTC. The full variable domain, in which reference TRBV5-4 and TRBJ1-2 provide the parts outside the CDR3, is ETGVTQSPTHLIKTRGQQVTLRCSSQSGHNTVSWYQQALGQGPQFIFQYYREEENGRGNFPPRFSGLQFPNYSSELNVNALELDDSALYLCASSLTGYGYTFGSGTRLTVV.

The chain carries TRBV4-1 and TRBJ1-5; D not certain. Trimming pared 1 base from V and 9 bases from J, leaving 10 bases between. This CDR3 is built from 13 residues. In germline, CDR1 is MGHRA, CDR2 YSYEKL. The CDR3 loop is CASSQGLLRPQHF. CDR3 bases: TGCGCCAGCAGCCAAGGACTCCTGCGGCCCCAGCATTTT.

The chain couples TRBV6-5 to TRBJ1-3; D ambiguous. The germline V and J ends were trimmed by 4 bases and 2 bases, with 9 bases remaining between them. This CDR3 has 14 residues. Looked up from germline, CDR1 is MNHEY and CDR2 is SVGAGI. This CDR3 reads CASSSLRAGNTIYF. In DNA, the CDR3 is TGTGCCAGCAGTTCCCTGCGTGCTGGAAACACCATATATTTT.

The rearrangement uses TRBV5-1 and TRBJ1-2; 7 bases line up with TRBD1. CDR3 length equals 15 residues. With V trimmed by 4 bases and J by 8 bases, 14 bases remained unmatched. The V gene's germline CDR1 is SGHRS and CDR2 YFSETQ. The CDR3: CASSTGGTDMAGYTF. The CDR3 nucleotides read TGCGCCAGCAGCACTGGCGGGACAGATATGGCAGGCTACACCTTC.

CDR3 coding DNA: TGTGCCAGCAGTCCCCAGGGGCAGCCCCAGCATTTT. This encodes CASSPQGQPQHF. The chain combines TRBV28 with TRBJ1-5; possibly TRBD1 for D (6 bases). Trimming pared 5 bases from V and 7 bases from J, leaving 9 bases between. CDR1 and CDR2 (germline): MDHEN, SYDVKM. The CDR3 has 12 amino acids.

The rearrangement joins TRBV7-3 to TRBJ2-3, with 15 bases matching TRBD2. The CDR3 covers 16 residues. Germline loops: CDR1 SGHTA, CDR2 FQGTGA. The trim removed 5 bases at V and 4 bases at J, leaving 4 bases unmatched. This CDR3 reads CASSPGLAGGADTQYF. The CDR3, as DNA: TGTGCCAGCAGCCCCGGACTAGCGGGGGGGGCAGATACGCAGTATTTT.

V is TRBV11-3 and J is TRBJ2-3; 14 positions agree with TRBD2. With 3 bases clipped from V and 7 bases from J, the junction kept 6 bases outside the gene matches. Germline V gene data show CDR1 as SGHNT and CDR2 as YENEEA. The CDR3 runs to 16 residues. CDR3 in DNA: TGTGCCAGCAGCTTGGTGACTAGCGGGGGGGCAAATACGCAGTATTTT. Amino acid sequence: CASSLVTSGGANTQYF.

The chain combines TRBV19 with TRBJ1-6, with unresolved D. Germline CDR1 is LNHDA and CDR2 is SQIVND (reference sequence). V was shortened by 6 bases and J by 5 bases, with 8 bases between the two germline ends. The CDR3 is 13 amino acids. CDR3 residues: CASSRTDNSPLHF. The CDR3 nucleotides are TGTGCCAGTAGCAGGACTGATAATTCACCCCTCCACTTT.

CDR3 bases: TGCGCCAGCAGCACAGGACAGGGGGCATATCAGCCCCAGCATTTT. Its translation is CASSTGQGAYQPQHF. The chain couples TRBV5-1 to TRBJ1-5; 11 bases map to TRBD1. V gave up 4 bases and J gave up 5 bases; unmatched junction bases: 5. The CDR3 consists of 15 residues. Per germline, CDR1 SGHRS and CDR2 YFSETQ.

The chain uses TRBV12-3 or TRBV12-4 and TRBJ2-7, with D hard to call. CDR3 size: 13 residues. V gave up 4 bases and J gave up 0 bases, with 7 bases separating them. The CDR3 spells CASSSDISYEQYF. CDR3 bases: TGTGCCAGCAGTTCCGACATCTCCTACGAGCAGTACTTC.

This chain uses TRBV7-8 with TRBJ2-3, with D perhaps matching TRBD1 (6 bases). The CDR3 loop spans 13 amino acids. With 3 bases removed from V and 6 bases from J, the gap between germline ends came to 10 bases. Germline V gene lookup returns CDR1 SGHVS and CDR2 FQNEAQ. CDR3 loop: CASSFTGKDTQYF. The CDR3 nucleotides are TGTGCCAGCAGCTTTACAGGGAAGGATACGCAGTATTTT.

The CDR3 nucleotides read TGCAGTGCCAGTCCTCGGGGGGCGCCAGACGAGCAGTACTTC. Translating it yields CSASPRGAPDEQYF. The chain links TRBV20-1 to TRBJ2-7; the D gene is possibly TRBD2 (7 bases). V shed 6 bases and J shed 5 bases, with 20 bases lying between them. The CDR3 loop spans 14 amino acids. Germline V lookup: CDR1 DFQATT, CDR2 SNEGSKA (reference sequence).

This chain links TRBV9 with TRBJ2-5; a weak D match, TRBD1 (6 bases). Germline-derived CDR1 and CDR2 are SGDLS and YYNGEE. This CDR3 comprises 12 residues. V shed 1 base and J shed 6 bases, with 7 bases lying between them. The CDR3 bases are TGTGCCAGCAGCGTAACAGGGCAGACCCAGTACTTC. It yields the protein CASSVTGQTQYF.

The chain has TRBV4-1 and TRBJ1-4; the D gene is possibly TRBD1 (6 bases). This CDR3 is 12 amino acids long. Trimming removed 8 bases at V and 4 bases at J, with 8 bases between. CDR1 and CDR2 from the germline V gene are MGHRA and YSYEKL. DNA of the CDR3: TGCGCCAGCGGGGGCGTTAATGAAAAACTGTTTTTT. It specifies CASGGVNEKLFF.

V usage is TRBV11-2 and J usage is TRBJ2-7; 14 bases are a match to TRBD2. Per the germline V gene, CDR1 is SGHAT and CDR2 is FQNNGV. After removal of 5 bases from V and 2 bases from J, the junction contained 5 bases not matched to a gene. This CDR3 is built from 16 residues. CDR3 in amino acids: CASSPSTSGRAYEQYF. CDR3 bases: TGTGCCAGCAGCCCCTCGACTAGCGGGAGGGCCTACGAGCAGTACTTC.

The gene calls are TRBV27 and TRBJ1-1; a weak D match, TRBD1 (5 bases). From germline, CDR1 is MNHEY and CDR2 SMNVEV (reference sequence). Between the trimmed V and J ends, which lost 6 bases and 3 bases, there was a span of 14 bases. There are 14 residues in the CDR3. CDR3 sequence reads: CASRRNVGDTEAFF. CDR3 in DNA: TGTGCCAGCAGGAGGAACGTAGGGGACACTGAAGCTTTCTTT.

CDR3 loop: CASSFGTGGSGYTF. As DNA, the CDR3 is TGTGCCAGCAGTTTTGGGACAGGGGGCTCTGGCTACACCTTC. The rearrangement joins TRBV28 to TRBJ1-2; the match to TRBD1 covers 12 bases. CDR3 length: 14 residues. Germline trimming cut 3 bases from V and 7 bases from J; bases unmatched to any gene: 3. Germline V CDR1 and CDR2: MDHEN, SYDVKM.

This chain uses TRBV7-2 with TRBJ2-2; D possibly corresponds to TRBD1 (5 bases). CDR1 is SGHTA, CDR2 FQGNSA, per germline. The CDR3 extends over 14 amino acids. V lost 3 bases and J lost 6, with 11 bases in between. The CDR3 here is CASSFSKGSGELFF. The CDR3 DNA follows: TGTGCCAGCAGCTTCAGCAAGGGGTCCGGGGAGCTGTTTTTT. The full variable domain, rest sourced from reference TRBV7-2 and TRBJ2-2, is GAGVSQSPSNKVTEKGKDVELRCDPISGHTALYWYRQSLGQGLEFLIYFQGNSAPDKSGLPSDRFSAERTGGSVSTLTIQRTQQEDSAVYLCASSFSKGSGELFFGEGSRLTVL.

V gene TRBV4-3 combines with J gene TRBJ1-3; D is ambiguous. The CDR3 is 15 residues long. V was shortened by 6 bases and J by 3 bases, with 15 bases between the two germline ends. Per germline, CDR1 LGHNA and CDR2 YSLEER. The CDR3 coding sequence is TGCGCCAGCAGTCCCGGAGTTGTTGATGGAAACACCATATATTTT. It encodes CASSPGVVDGNTIYF.

V gene TRBV19 combines with J gene TRBJ1-6, with D possibly being TRBD1 (5 bases). Trimming pared 4 bases from V and 10 bases from J, leaving 8 bases between. There are 12 residues in the CDR3. Germline CDR1 reads LNHDA; CDR2 reads SQIVND (reference sequence). The CDR3 spells CASSTGGSPLHF. The DNA of the CDR3 is TGTGCCAGTAGTACGGGGGGATCACCCCTCCACTTT.

The rearrangement joins TRBV9 to TRBJ2-7; TRBD2 is a possible D gene (6 bases). Deletions cut 3 bases from V and 3 bases from J, with 16 bases between. Germline CDR1 reads SGDLS; CDR2 reads YYNGEE. The CDR3 has 15 residues. The CDR3 sequence: CASSGGESYDYEQYF. In DNA form, the CDR3 reads TGTGCCAGCAGCGGGGGGGAGAGCTATGACTACGAGCAGTACTTC.

The rearrangement joins TRBV25-1 to TRBJ1-2; 8 bases agree with TRBD1. Germline trimming cut 6 bases from V and 7 bases from J; bases unmatched to any gene: 10. Germline loops: CDR1 MGHDK, CDR2 SYGVNS. CDR3 length equals 14 residues. The chain's CDR3 is CASSRQGSGGGYTF. CDR3 nucleotides: TGTGCCAGCAGCCGACAGGGGTCAGGTGGTGGCTACACCTTC.

This sequence joins TRBV7-9 and TRBJ1-2; maybe TRBD1 (6 bases). The ends were cut back, 0 bases at V and 4 bases at J, with 15 bases in the middle. The V gene's germline CDR1 is SEHNR and CDR2 FQNEAQ (reference sequence). This CDR3 is 16 amino acids long. The CDR3 DNA sequence: TGTGCCAGCAGCTTAGCGCGACAGGACCGGGGCTATGGCTACACCTTC. It translates to CASSLARQDRGYGYTF.

This clone turned up a few times. The chain recombines TRBV4-2 with TRBJ1-4; no clear D gene. Germline loops: CDR1 LGHNA, CDR2 YNFKEQ. This CDR3 has 12 amino acids. Trimming took 3 bases from V and 8 from J, leaving 7 bases between them. CDR3 DNA: TGTGCCAGCAGCCATGCCGGGGAAAAACTGTTTTTT. Its translation: CASSHAGEKLFF.

In its sample, this clone was seen once. The V and J genes are TRBV5-1 and TRBJ2-1; unclear D gene. The CDR3 has 11 amino acids. CDR1 is SGHRS, CDR2 YFSETQ, per germline. V lost 4 bases to trimming and J lost 8 bases, with 7 bases between them. The CDR3 here is CASSEEYEQFF. The CDR3 DNA reads TGCGCCAGCAGCGAAGAGTATGAGCAGTTCTTC.

The chain uses TRBV9 and TRBJ2-3, with 8 bases matching TRBD1. V shed 4 bases, J shed 2 bases, and the junction held 6 bases outside the gene matches. The CDR3 covers 15 residues. Per the germline V gene, CDR1 is SGDLS and CDR2 is YYNGEE. The CDR3 loop reads CASSFQGAPTDTQYF. CDR3 DNA sequence: TGTGCCAGCAGCTTCCAGGGGGCGCCCACAGATACGCAGTATTTT.

This chain links TRBV4-1 with TRBJ2-1; 7 bases align to TRBD2. CDR1 is MGHRA and CDR2 is YSYEKL in the germline V gene. Losses at the gene ends were 2 bases for V and 2 bases for J; bases not matched to a gene: 6. The CDR3 totals 16 residues. CDR3 coding DNA: TGCGCCAGCAGCCAACCCGGACTAGGCCCCTACAATGAGCAGTTCTTC. Protein: CASSQPGLGPYNEQFF.

The chain is built from TRBV5-1 and TRBJ2-7, with D maybe TRBD2 (5 bases). The germline V gene has CDR1 SGHRS and CDR2 YFSETQ. V lost 1 base to trimming and J lost 6 bases, with 11 bases between them. The CDR3 runs 13 residues. CDR3 DNA: TGCGCCAGCAGCTTGAACGGGATTACCGAGCAGTACTTC. Translating it yields CASSLNGITEQYF.

The V and J genes are TRBV6-5 and TRBJ1-1, with TRBD1 matching over 7 bases. The germline gives CDR1 MNHEY, CDR2 SVGAGI. Trimming at V came to 7 bases and at J to 2 bases, leaving 4 bases not matched to a gene. The CDR3 has 13 amino acids. CDR3 coding DNA: TGTGCCAGCATCAGGACAGGAAACACTGAAGCTTTCTTT. Translation gives CASIRTGNTEAFF.